The 10 T cell receptor beta chains given below trace back to one sample, sequenced in a study of blood T cell repertoires in COVID-19. Profiling relied on immunoSEQ multiplex PCR, and the TCRdb table lists in-frame clones only, not all of them. The repertoire holds 200,000 to 300,000 clones, with around four fifths as singletons. What was sequenced was peripheral blood. The receptors were gathered from a woman aged 55-70 years with active or convalescent COVID-19.

This chain joins TRBV6-6 and TRBJ1-3; no clear D gene. The germline V and J ends were trimmed by 0 bases and 6 bases, with 15 bases remaining between them. The CDR3 spans 16 residues. Germline CDR1 MNHNY, CDR2 SVGAGI (reference sequence). This chain's CDR3 is CASSYSTRSDANTIYF. Here the CDR3 DNA reads TGTGCCAGCAGTTACTCGACACGGTCTGATGCAAACACCATATATTTT.

Here the CDR3 reads CASRGGALDEQYF. CDR3 coding DNA: TGCGCCAGCCGGGGGGGGGCTCTGGACGAGCAGTACTTC. V usage is TRBV10-2 and J usage is TRBJ2-7; 8 bases agree with TRBD2. This CDR3 has 13 residues. Germline V lookup: CDR1 WSHSY, CDR2 SAAADI. Losses at the gene ends were 8 bases for V and 5 bases for J; bases not matched to a gene: 8.

This chain joins TRBV19 and TRBJ1-2; TRBD1 matches at 10 bases. CDR3 length: 14 amino acids. Germline loops: CDR1 LNHDA, CDR2 SQIVND (reference sequence). Germline trimming cut 1 base from V and 7 bases from J; bases unmatched to any gene: 3. The CDR3 DNA reads as TGTGCCAGTAGTATAGCGGGACAGGGGAGTGGCTACACCTTC. Its protein product is CASSIAGQGSGYTF.

V usage is TRBV29-1 and J usage is TRBJ2-1; no reliable D call. This CDR3 is 13 amino acids long. Germline V gene sequence: CDR1 SQVTM, CDR2 ANQGSEA. Deletions cut 0 bases from V and 4 bases from J, with 7 bases between. The CDR3 nucleotides read TGCAGCGTTGAAGATCTTCAGTACAATGAGCAGTTCTTC. Protein product: CSVEDLQYNEQFF.

The V call is TRBV6-5, the J call TRBJ2-5, with 7 bases matching TRBD1. The CDR3 covers 13 residues. V lost 6 bases and J lost 7; bases outside the gene matches: 8. CDR1 and CDR2 from the germline V gene are MNHEY and SVGAGI. The CDR3 DNA reads as TGTGCCAGCAGAACCGACAGGGCCGGGACCCAGTACTTC. Protein: CASRTDRAGTQYF.

The V and J genes are TRBV18 and TRBJ1-1, with 7 bases that match TRBD1. J gave up 5 bases and V 0 bases, and 9 bases lay outside the gene matches. Germline V gives CDR1 KGHSH, CDR2 LQKENI. This CDR3 has 16 residues. The CDR3 loop is CASSPPIQGWETEAFF. CDR3 bases: TGTGCCAGCTCACCACCGATACAGGGGTGGGAAACTGAAGCTTTCTTT.

The chain uses TRBV19 and TRBJ1-2; D gene ambiguous. Trimming took 10 bases from V and 1 from J, leaving 13 bases between them. CDR3 length: 13 amino acids. CDR1 is LNHDA, CDR2 SQIVND, per germline (reference sequence). The CDR3 sequence: CATTEGGNYGYTF. In DNA, the CDR3 is TGTGCCACTACCGAGGGCGGTAACTATGGCTACACCTTC.

The rearrangement joins TRBV7-9 to TRBJ2-1; 7 nucleotides align to TRBD1. V lost 5 bases and J lost 0; bases outside the gene matches: 7. Germline-derived CDR1 and CDR2 are SEHNR and FQNEAQ (reference sequence). This CDR3 has 16 amino acids. The CDR3 bases are TGTGCCAGCAGCCCCCGACAGGGCAGCTCCTACAATGAGCAGTTCTTC. Amino acid sequence: CASSPRQGSSYNEQFF.

The chain employs TRBV7-9 and TRBJ1-3; possible D gene TRBD1, 6 bases. The germline V gene has CDR1 SEHNR and CDR2 FQNEAQ (reference sequence). The V gene lost 5 bases and the J gene lost 3 bases, with 14 bases spanning the gap. CDR3 length: 15 residues. In DNA, the CDR3 is TGTGCCAGCAGCCATGCGGCAGGGGTTGGAAACACCATATATTTT. This gives the protein CASSHAAGVGNTIYF. The variable domain in full, with the rest retrieved from reference TRBV7-9 and TRBJ1-3, is DTGVSQNPRHKITKRGQNVTFRCDPISEHNRLYWYRQTLGQGPEFLTYFQNEAQLEKSRLLSDRFSAERPKGSFSTLEIQRTEQGDSAMYLCASSHAAGVGNTIYFGEGSWLTVV.

The chain combines TRBV5-8 with TRBJ1-1; 7 nucleotides agree with TRBD1. CDR3 length: 15 amino acids. V dropped 1 base and J dropped 3; count of bases not matched to a gene: 6. Germline values: CDR1 SGHTS, CDR2 YDEGEE. CDR3 nucleotide sequence: TGTGCCAGCAGCTTGTATAGGGGGCATGACACTGAAGCTTTCTTT. It translates to CASSLYRGHDTEAFF.